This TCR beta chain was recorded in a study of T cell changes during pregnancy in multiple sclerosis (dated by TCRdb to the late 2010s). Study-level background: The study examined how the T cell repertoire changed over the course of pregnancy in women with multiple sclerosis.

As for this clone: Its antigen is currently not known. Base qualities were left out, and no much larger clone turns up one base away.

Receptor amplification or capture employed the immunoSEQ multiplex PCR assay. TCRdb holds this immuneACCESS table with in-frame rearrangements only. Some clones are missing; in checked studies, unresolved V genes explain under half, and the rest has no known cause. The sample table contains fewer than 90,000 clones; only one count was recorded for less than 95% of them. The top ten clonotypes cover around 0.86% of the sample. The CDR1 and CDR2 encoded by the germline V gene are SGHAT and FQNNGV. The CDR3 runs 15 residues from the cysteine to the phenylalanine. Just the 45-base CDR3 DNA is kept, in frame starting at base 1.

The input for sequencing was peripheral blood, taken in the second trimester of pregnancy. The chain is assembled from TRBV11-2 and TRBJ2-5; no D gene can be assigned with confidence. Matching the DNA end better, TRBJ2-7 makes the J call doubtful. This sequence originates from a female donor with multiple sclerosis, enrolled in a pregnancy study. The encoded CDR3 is CASSPRSVNTYEQYF. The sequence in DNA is TGTGCCAGCAGCCCGCGGTCAGTGAACACCTACGAGCAGTACTTC.